Listed here are 26 T cell receptor beta chains from one sample, sequenced in a study of cytomegalovirus exposure and HLA in healthy donors. 60 Vbeta and 13 Jbeta primers were used in PCR. Assay used: immunoSEQ multiplex PCR; TCRdb lists only in-frame clones, some missing. The sample yields about 110,000 clones, approximately 80% seen once. The sample comprised PBMCs. The receptors were gathered from a male donor in good health and CMV-seronegative.

The V call is TRBV4-1, the J call TRBJ2-1; maybe TRBD2 (5 bases). Trimming took 3 bases from V and 5 from J, leaving 14 bases between them. The CDR3 extends over 15 amino acids. Per the germline V gene, CDR1 is MGHRA and CDR2 is YSYEKL. The CDR3, as DNA: TGCGCCAGCAGCCAGGTACAGATAGCGAACAATGAGCAGTTCTTC. Translated, it gives CASSQVQIANNEQFF.

This sequence joins TRBV5-1 and TRBJ2-7, with 13 bases identical to TRBD2. CDR1 SGHRS and CDR2 YFSETQ come from the germline V gene. This CDR3 has 16 residues. Trimming at V came to 4 bases and at J to 4 bases, leaving 8 bases not matched to a gene. CDR3 protein: CASSRGTSGIRYEQYF. In nucleotides, the CDR3 is TGCGCCAGCAGCCGCGGGACTAGCGGGATAAGGTACGAGCAGTACTTC.

This clone appeared a few times. This same CDR3 is encoded by further DNA sequences in the sample. The rearrangement links TRBV18 to TRBJ2-6; the D is unclear. The CDR3 is made up of 14 amino acids. Trimming took 2 bases from V and 1 from J, leaving 3 bases between them. In germline, CDR1 is KGHSH, CDR2 LQKENI. In nucleotides, the CDR3 is TGTGCCAGCTCACCATTATCTGGGGCCAACGTCCTGACTTTC. Translating gives CASSPLSGANVLTF.

The J gene is TRBJ2-2, the V gene TRBV7-9; 7 bases match TRBD2. CDR1 SEHNR and CDR2 FQNEAQ come from the germline V gene (reference sequence). The CDR3 runs 15 residues. The J segment lost 6 bases and the V segment lost 1 base, leaving 5 bases of the junction unmatched. CDR3 amino acids: CASSLDGAGAGELFF. The DNA for the CDR3 is TGTGCCAGCAGCTTAGACGGTGCGGGAGCCGGGGAGCTGTTTTTT. Full variable domain (outside the CDR3, taken from reference TRBV7-9 and TRBJ2-2): DTGVSQNPRHKITKRGQNVTFRCDPISEHNRLYWYRQTLGQGPEFLTYFQNEAQLEKSRLLSDRFSAERPKGSFSTLEIQRTEQGDSAMYLCASSLDGAGAGELFFGEGSRLTVL.

V and J are TRBV25-1 and TRBJ2-5; 9 nucleotides agree with TRBD2. The J call may be in error: the DNA end matches TRBJ2-7 better. CDR3 length: 17 amino acids. CDR1 MGHDK and CDR2 SYGVNS come from the germline V gene. The CDR3 coding sequence is TGTGCCAGCAGTCCCCTGGATGGCGGGAGGGCCTCCTACGAGCAGTACTTC. It is translated as CASSPLDGGRASYEQYF.

The J gene is TRBJ2-2, the V gene TRBV19; 7 bases align to TRBD2. CDR3 length: 15 amino acids. With V trimmed by 7 bases and J by 6 bases, 11 bases remained unmatched. The germline gives CDR1 LNHDA, CDR2 SQIVND (reference sequence). The CDR3 sequence is CASTISGNGAGELFF. CDR3 DNA: TGTGCCAGTACAATAAGCGGGAACGGCGCCGGGGAGCTGTTTTTT. Variable domain in full (rest from reference TRBV19 and TRBJ2-2): DGGITQSPKYLFRKEGQNVTLSCEQNLNHDAMYWYRQDPGQGLRLIYYSQIVNDFQKGDIAEGYSVSREKKESFPLTVTSAQKNPTAFYLCASTISGNGAGELFFGEGSRLTVL.

V gene TRBV6-5 combines with J gene TRBJ1-3; TRBD1 might be the D (6 bases). The V gene lost 2 bases and the J gene lost 12 bases, with 20 bases spanning the gap. The CDR3 has 15 residues. Germline CDR1 and CDR2: MNHEY and SVGAGI. The CDR3 loop reads CASSYPRQGSGNIYF. The CDR3 DNA reads as TGTGCCAGCAGTTACCCGCGCCAGGGGAGCGGGAACATATATTTT.

This clone was seen a handful of times. The chain couples TRBV6-5 to TRBJ2-7, with 7 nucleotides matching TRBD1. This CDR3 is built from 14 residues. V lost 6 bases to trimming and J lost 5 bases; unmatched junction nucleotides: 10. Per the germline V gene, CDR1 is MNHEY and CDR2 is SVGAGI. CDR3 bases: TGTGCCAGCAGCTTACTACAGGGGCGCAACGAGCAGTACTTC. Its translation is CASSLLQGRNEQYF.

The chain links TRBV5-5 to TRBJ2-5, with 8 positions matching TRBD2. Germline CDR1 and CDR2: SGHKS and YYEKEE (reference sequence). This CDR3 is built from 13 residues. Unmatched junction bases numbered 4, after V lost 4 bases and J lost 5 bases. In DNA form, the CDR3 reads TGTGCCAGCAGCATTGGACTAGCTGAGACCCAGTACTTC. Protein: CASSIGLAETQYF.

In its sample, this clone was seen once. The chain carries TRBV27 and TRBJ2-1, with 10 bases that match TRBD1. Germline lookup yields CDR1 MNHEY and CDR2 SMNVEV (reference sequence). This CDR3 has 13 amino acids. The trim removed 7 bases at V and 6 bases at J, leaving 3 bases unmatched. Here the CDR3 DNA reads TGTGCCAGCAAGCGGACAGGGGGCAATGAGCAGTTCTTC. Amino acid sequence: CASKRTGGNEQFF.

This sequence joins TRBV28 and TRBJ2-7, with D hard to call. The CDR3 has 13 residues. V gave up 5 bases and J gave up 7 bases, with 15 bases separating them. CDR1 is MDHEN and CDR2 is SYDVKM in the germline V gene. CDR3 nucleotides: TGTGCCAGCAGTCCCCTTAATGTCGGTGAGCAGTACTTC. This encodes CASSPLNVGEQYF.

This sequence joins TRBV7-9 and TRBJ2-3; 8 bases agree with TRBD2. CDR1 is SEHNR, CDR2 FQNEAQ, per germline (reference sequence). The V gene end was trimmed by 7 bases and the J gene end by 4 bases; junction bases not matched to a gene: 10. This CDR3 is 15 amino acids long. Here the CDR3 DNA reads TGTGCCAGCAAGTGGCCCGCGGGAGGTTCAGATACGCAGTATTTT. Its protein product is CASKWPAGGSDTQYF.

V and J are TRBV27 and TRBJ2-1; 10 bases match TRBD1. This CDR3 is 16 amino acids long. Unmatched junction bases numbered 4, after V lost 3 bases and J lost 2 bases. CDR1 MNHEY and CDR2 SMNVEV come from the germline V gene (reference sequence). CDR3 protein: CASSLRTGGTYNEQFF. Written as DNA, the CDR3 is TGTGCCAGCAGTTTGCGGACAGGGGGGACCTACAATGAGCAGTTCTTC.

This clone was picked up a small number of times. V usage is TRBV6-1 and J usage is TRBJ2-1; the D gene is possibly TRBD2 (5 bases). Germline V gene sequence: CDR1 MNHNS, CDR2 SASEGT. CDR3 length: 13 amino acids. The V end was cut by 4 bases, the J end by 3 bases, with 7 bases between. CDR3 loop: CASSVRDYNEQFF. The CDR3 DNA is TGTGCCAGCAGTGTCCGGGACTACAATGAGCAGTTCTTC.

The gene calls are TRBV27 and TRBJ2-1; the match to TRBD2 covers 12 bases. CDR1 is MNHEY and CDR2 is SMNVEV in the germline V gene (reference sequence). Trimming cost V 5 bases and J 7 bases; bases outside gene matches: 12. The CDR3 is 17 residues long. The CDR3 is CASSIRLAGVVGNEQFF. The DNA for the CDR3 is TGTGCCAGCAGTATCCGACTAGCGGGAGTAGTGGGAAATGAGCAGTTCTTC.

The V call is TRBV2, the J call TRBJ2-1, with 10 bases matching TRBD2. This CDR3 is built from 16 residues. Germline trimming cut 9 bases from V and 8 bases from J; bases unmatched to any gene: 16. Germline-derived CDR1 and CDR2 are SNHLY and FYNNEI. This chain's CDR3 is CASPSTGTSDRDEQFF. The CDR3 region has the DNA TGTGCCAGTCCTTCTACCGGGACTAGCGATAGGGATGAGCAGTTCTTC. Drawing the rest from reference TRBV2 and TRBJ2-1, the complete variable domain is EPEVTQTPSHQVTQMGQEVILRCVPISNHLYFYWYRQILGQKVEFLVSFYNNEISEKSEIFDDQFSVERPDGSNFTLKIRSTKLEDSAMYFCASPSTGTSDRDEQFFGPGTRLTVL.

The rearrangement links TRBV19 to TRBJ2-1, with TRBD2 identical over 14 bases. The V gene end was trimmed by 3 bases and the J gene end by 7 bases; junction bases not matched to a gene: 8. The CDR3 spans 17 residues. Germline V CDR1 and CDR2: LNHDA, SQIVND (reference sequence). CDR3 nucleotides: TGTGCCAGTAGTATCTGGCCCGGGACTAGCGGGAGAAATGAGCAGTTCTTC. Its translation is CASSIWPGTSGRNEQFF.

V gene TRBV9 combines with J gene TRBJ2-1; D is possibly TRBD1 (5 bases). The CDR3 sequence is 15 residues long. V lost 4 bases, J lost 3 bases, and 14 bases lay in between. Germline V lookup: CDR1 SGDLS, CDR2 YYNGEE. The CDR3 protein is CASSRRASLYNEQFF. The CDR3 nucleotides read TGTGCCAGCAGCCGCAGGGCCAGTCTCTACAATGAGCAGTTCTTC.

The chain joins TRBV30 to TRBJ2-7, with TRBD2 as a possible D gene (5 bases). The CDR3 sequence is 14 residues long. CDR1 and CDR2 (germline): GTSNPN, SVGIG (reference sequence). The V end lost 7 bases, the J end lost 3 bases, and 19 bases lay between the germline ends. The CDR3 DNA follows: TGTGCCTACACCGCCGGGGTCCCAGGCTACGAGCAGTACTTC. Translation: CAYTAGVPGYEQYF.

This clone came up many times. The rearrangement joins TRBV2 to TRBJ2-3; TRBD2 might be the D (6 bases). The CDR3 contains 15 residues. Trimming shortened V by 8 bases and J by 6 bases, and 21 bases separated the two germline ends. CDR1 and CDR2 from the germline V gene are SNHLY and FYNNEI. In DNA, the CDR3 is TGTGCCAGCCCGATTTCTGGGAGGAGTACTGATACGCAGTATTTT. Residues: CASPISGRSTDTQYF.

This clone was picked up one time. This chain connects TRBV18 to TRBJ2-7, with D possibly TRBD1 on 5 matching bases. V lost 6 bases, J lost 5 bases, and 20 bases lay in between. This CDR3 contains 15 residues. Germline V gene data show CDR1 as KGHSH and CDR2 as LQKENI. DNA for the CDR3: TGTGCCAGCTCGGTCATACAGGACCCCCGCCACGAGCAGTACTTC. Translated, it gives CASSVIQDPRHEQYF.

This chain links TRBV9 with TRBJ2-3, with TRBD2 matching over 9 bases. This CDR3 has 15 amino acids. V was clipped by 1 base and J by 3 bases; unmatched bases: 3. Looked up from germline, CDR1 is SGDLS and CDR2 is YYNGEE. The CDR3 nucleotides read TGTGCCAGCAGCGTATCTAGCGGGGTGACAGATACGCAGTATTTT. Translating gives CASSVSSGVTDTQYF.

V gene TRBV15 combines with J gene TRBJ2-1; 10 positions agree with TRBD2. Germline V CDR1 and CDR2: LNHNV, YYDKDF (reference sequence). The V and J ends lost 0 bases and 9 bases, in that order; junction bases with no gene match: 8. CDR3 length: 16 residues. The CDR3 DNA sequence: TGTGCCACCAGCAGAGATATCCTAGCGGGAGATGTTGAGCAGTTCTTC. Protein product: CATSRDILAGDVEQFF.

The chain couples TRBV11-2 to TRBJ1-1, with D perhaps TRBD1 (5 bases). From germline, CDR1 is SGHAT and CDR2 FQNNGV. The CDR3 covers 12 residues. The V gene lost 6 bases and the J gene lost 7 bases, with 12 bases spanning the gap. CDR3 residues: CASRTLTVEAFF. CDR3 DNA: TGTGCCAGCAGAACCCTGACAGTTGAAGCTTTCTTT. Together with reference TRBV11-2 and TRBJ1-1, the CDR3 gives the full variable domain: EAGVAQSPRYKIIEKRQSVAFWCNPISGHATLYWYQQILGQGPKLLIQFQNNGVVDDSQLPKDRFSAERLKGVDSTLKIQPAKLEDSAVYLCASRTLTVEAFFGQGTRLTVV.

This clone occurred once. The chain joins TRBV2 to TRBJ2-7, with TRBD2 matching 11 bases. Germline values: CDR1 SNHLY, CDR2 FYNNEI. The CDR3 length is 14 residues. V trimming: 5 bases; J trimming: 4 bases; junction bases outside the gene matches: 4. The chain's CDR3 is CASSLAGGPYEQYF. CDR3 bases: TGTGCCAGCAGTTTAGCGGGAGGGCCATACGAGCAGTACTTC.

A single count supports this clone. The chain combines TRBV7-9 with TRBJ1-1; 9 bases align to TRBD1. CDR1 is SEHNR and CDR2 is FQNEAQ in the germline V gene (reference sequence). The J segment lost 1 base and the V segment lost 1 base, leaving 1 base of the junction unmatched. The CDR3 length is 15 residues. The CDR3 loop reads CASSLEGQGNTEAFF. Here the CDR3 DNA reads TGTGCCAGCAGCTTAGAGGGACAGGGGAACACTGAAGCTTTCTTT.